Presented here are 16 T cell receptor beta chains from one specimen sequenced in a study of Tregs in tolerant kidney transplant recipients. Recipients received nonmyeloablative bone marrow transplants from related graft donors, with transient mixed chimerism. The table came from immunoSEQ multiplex PCR; TCRdb's copy has only in-frame clones and leaves some out. This table holds under 7,500 clones. The source was CD4+ T cells from blood (PBMCs), collected 6 months after the transplant. The receptors originated from a human patient who received a combined kidney and bone marrow transplant. T cells may partly derive from the graft donor.

For this clone: The read terminates 3 residues before the CDR3 end, so the remaining end is supplied by the germline J gene. The chain is built from TRBV5-4 and TRBJ2-5; TRBD1 aligns across 7 bases. The CDR3 runs 15 residues. V shed 4 bases, J shed 5 bases, and the junction held 11 bases outside the gene matches. Germline assignment: CDR1 SGHNT and CDR2 YYREEE (reference sequence). CDR3 bases read: TGTGCCAGCAGCGTAGATGGACAGGAAGGGGAGACC. This gives the protein CASSVDGQEGET. The full CDR3 protein reads CASSVDGQEGETQYF.

To note about this clone: Read coverage stops 3 residues before the CDR3 terminus; the germline J gene supplies the remainder. J is TRBJ2-7 and V is TRBV5-5; the D gene is possibly TRBD1 (5 bases). Germline CDR1 and CDR2: SGHKS and YYEKEE (reference sequence). V lost 1 base to trimming and J lost 3 bases, with 14 bases between them. The CDR3 has 15 amino acids. The DNA read from the CDR3 is TGTGCCAGCAGCTTGTCGGGCAGGGCCCTCTACGAG. As protein: CASSLSGRALYE. The whole CDR3 reads CASSLSGRALYEQYF.

As concerns this clone: Coverage ceases 3 residues before the CDR3 finishes, and the germline J gene fills in the end. This sequence joins TRBV7-9 and TRBJ2-5, with a tentative D call TRBD2 (7 bases). The CDR3 extends over 15 amino acids. Germline assignment: CDR1 SEHNR and CDR2 FQNEAQ (reference sequence). The V end was cut by 3 bases, the J end by 4 bases, with 15 bases between. The CDR3 bases that were read are TGTGCCAGCAGCTTCTCCATGGGGGGGCGAGAGACC. It translates to CASSFSMGGRET. The whole CDR3 sequence reads CASSFSMGGRETQYF.

Regarding this clone: The sequence runs out 3 residues before the end of the CDR3; the remainder is reconstructed from the germline J gene. This chain links TRBV7-9 with TRBJ1-1, with 7 bases that match TRBD1. CDR3 length equals 13 residues. V was pared by 5 bases and J by 3 bases, with 3 bases of the junction left unmatched. CDR1 is SEHNR and CDR2 is FQNEAQ in the germline V gene (reference sequence). Partial CDR3 DNA: TGTGCCAGCAGCACAGGGGTTGACACTGAA. Translating gives CASSTGVDTE. The full CDR3 sequence reads CASSTGVDTEAFF.

Points on this clone: Read sequence stops 3 residues before the CDR3 end, and the germline J gene provides the missing end. The chain couples TRBV28 to TRBJ2-3; 7 nucleotides align to TRBD1. Germline CDR1 is MDHEN and CDR2 is SYDVKM. The CDR3 consists of 16 residues. The trim removed 1 base at V and 2 bases at J, leaving 6 bases unmatched. The CDR3 bases that were read are TGTGCCAGCAGTTTATTAGGGACAGATCTCACAGATACG. The encoded protein is CASSLLGTDLTDT. The entire CDR3 reads CASSLLGTDLTDTQYF.

This clone counts as medium-sized (0.01 to 0.1%) by frequency. The read gets to within 3 residues of the CDR3 end, and the germline J gene fills in the rest. The chain joins TRBV23-1 to TRBJ1-4; possibly TRBD1 for D (5 bases). TRBV23-1 is marked as an open reading frame, function uncertain. The CDR3 is made up of 17 amino acids. The ends were cut back, 5 bases at V and 5 bases at J, with 21 bases in the middle. CDR3 sequence reads: CASSARWGELWNEKLFF. Incomplete CDR3 DNA: TGCGCCAGCAGTGCCCGCTGGGGCGAGTTATGGAATGAAAAA.

Comment on this clone: The CDR3 end falls 3 residues outside the read, so it is completed with the germline J gene. The V call is TRBV18, the J call TRBJ2-1; D possibly corresponds to TRBD2 (5 bases). Germline V gene lookup returns CDR1 KGHSH and CDR2 LQKENI. V shed 3 bases and J shed 3 bases, with 9 bases lying between them. The CDR3 sequence is 14 residues long. CDR3 sequence: CASSPFGLYNEQFF. CDR3 DNA, as far as it was read: TGTGCCAGCTCACCTTTTGGACTCTACAATGAG.

The chain's CDR3 is CASSARDFTGELFF. CDR3 DNA (partial): TGCGCCAGCAGCGCCAGGGATTTCACCGGGGAG. The chain has TRBV5-1 and TRBJ2-2, with D perhaps matching TRBD1 (5 bases). Read sequence stops 3 residues before the CDR3 end, and the germline J gene provides the missing end. The CDR3 totals 14 residues. Trimming shortened V by 4 bases and J by 4 bases, and 11 bases separated the two germline ends. Germline V gene lookup returns CDR1 SGHRS and CDR2 YFSETQ.

Notes on this clone: The read ends 3 residues before the CDR3 terminus; that terminus is restored from the germline J gene. The chain combines TRBV29-1 with TRBJ2-6; weak D call: TRBD1 (6 bases). Trimming pared 3 bases from V and 0 bases from J, leaving 12 bases between. CDR3 size: 16 residues. Germline values: CDR1 SQVTM, CDR2 ANQGSEA. The part of the CDR3 DNA that was read is TGCAGCGTTGAGGGGACACCGTCCTCTGGGGCCAACGTC. Translated, it gives CSVEGTPSSGANV. In full, the CDR3 is CSVEGTPSSGANVLTF.

For this clone: Coverage ceases 3 residues before the CDR3 finishes, and the germline J gene fills in the end. The chain recombines TRBV18 with TRBJ1-3; D is undetermined. This CDR3 has 16 amino acids. V was pared by 3 bases and J by 0 bases, with 12 bases between. The germline CDR1 and CDR2 sequences are KGHSH and LQKENI. CDR3 protein: CASSPSESYSGNTIYF. CDR3 DNA, as far as it was read: TGTGCCAGCTCACCGAGCGAAAGTTACTCTGGAAACACC.

Concerning this clone itself: The read is 3 residues too short to cover the CDR3 end, so that end is filled in from the germline J gene. J is TRBJ1-2 and V is TRBV6-2 or TRBV6-3, with 8 nucleotides matching TRBD1. Looked up from germline, CDR1 is MNHEY and CDR2 is SVGEGT. The CDR3 covers 14 residues. The J segment lost 1 base and the V segment lost 5 bases, leaving 3 bases of the junction unmatched. The CDR3 DNA, read in part, is TGTGCCAGCAGTAGGGGACAGGATAACTATGGC. Residues: CASSRGQDNYG. The whole CDR3 protein is CASSRGQDNYGYTF.

Note on this clone: The missing CDR3 end, 3 residues past where the read stops, is filled in from the germline J gene. V is TRBV7-2 and J is TRBJ2-7; a possible D gene is TRBD2 (6 bases). Between the trimmed V and J ends, which lost 7 bases and 4 bases, there was a span of 17 bases. CDR1 is SGHTA and CDR2 is FQGNSA in the germline V gene. The CDR3 consists of 14 residues. The CDR3: CASTRGSGGYEQYF. CDR3 DNA, as far as it was read: TGTGCCAGCACCAGAGGTAGCGGAGGGTACGAG.

The covered CDR3 bases are TGTGCCACCAGCAGAGGACCAAAAGGACTAGCGGGAAATGAG. This sequence encodes CATSRGPKGLAGNE. The complete CDR3 sequence is CATSRGPKGLAGNEQFF. This chain links TRBV15 with TRBJ2-1; 12 nucleotides line up with TRBD2. The read terminates 3 residues ahead of where the CDR3 ends, so the germline J gene completes it. Per germline, CDR1 LNHNV and CDR2 YYDKDF (reference sequence). V shed 1 base, J shed 7 bases, and the junction held 8 bases outside the gene matches. The CDR3 is made up of 17 amino acids. Using reference TRBV15 and TRBJ2-1 for the parts outside the CDR3, the full variable domain is DAMVIQNPRYQVTQFGKPVTLSCSQTLNHNVMYWYQQKSSQAPKLLFHYYDKDFNNEADTPDNFQSRRPNTSFCFLDIRSPGLGDTAMYLCATSRGPKGLAGNEQFFGPGTRLTVL.

With regard to this clone: Sequencing ends 3 residues short of the CDR3 end; the germline J gene provides the rest. The rearrangement joins TRBV5-8 to TRBJ2-3, with a possible D match to TRBD1 (6 bases). The length of the CDR3 is 14 residues. Germline CDR1 is SGHTS and CDR2 is YDEGEE. V dropped 0 bases and J dropped 6 bases, with 11 bases sitting between them. The CDR3 spells CASSLGRGADTQYF. The CDR3 bases that were read are TGTGCCAGCAGCTTGGGCAGGGGAGCTGATACG.

Concerning this clone: Read coverage stops 3 residues before the CDR3 terminus; the germline J gene supplies the remainder. The rearrangement uses TRBV27 and TRBJ1-1, with a possible D match to TRBD1 (5 bases). Germline-derived CDR1 and CDR2 are MNHEY and SMNVEV (reference sequence). The CDR3 extends over 15 amino acids. V dropped 4 bases and J dropped 1 base, with 13 bases sitting between them. The sequenced part of the CDR3 DNA is TGTGCCAGCAGTTCCCCACATCAGGGGAACACTGAA. Its translation is CASSSPHQGNTE. The whole CDR3 region reads CASSSPHQGNTEAFF.

Notes on this clone: The sequence runs out 3 residues before the end of the CDR3; the remainder is reconstructed from the germline J gene. The V and J genes are TRBV2 and TRBJ2-7; 10 nucleotides line up with TRBD1. Germline V gene lookup returns CDR1 SNHLY and CDR2 FYNNEI. Germline trimming cut 4 bases from V and 3 bases from J; bases unmatched to any gene: 3. The CDR3 consists of 14 residues. Partial CDR3 DNA: TGTGCCAGCAGTGGGACAGGGGGGAGCTACGAG. It is translated as CASSGTGGSYE. The CDR3 in full is CASSGTGGSYEQYF.